The sample holds a few counts of the clone carrying this T cell receptor (beta chain). Its target is unknown. The entry originates in a study of response to subunit inactivated influenza vaccine. TCRdb passed the RT-PCR reads through MiXCR, listing each CDR3 protein once. The table lists over 150,000 distinct CDR3 sequences, about 9% of them singletons. Study outcomes and limitations: There was a suggestion from the authors that each seasonal influenza vaccination recruits few new T cells.

This sequence originates from a man aged 50 or older who received an inactivated influenza vaccine. This specimen was non-naive T cells sorted from PBMCs, taken on the day of vaccination.

The CDR3 coding sequence is TGTGCCAGCAGCAGGGGGGGAGGGGCGTACGAGCAGTACTTC. Translation: CASSRGGGAYEQYF. The chain combines TRBV4-2 with TRBJ2-7, with a possible D match to TRBD2 (7 bases). CDR3 size: 14 residues. Looked up from germline, CDR1 is LGHNA and CDR2 is YNFKEQ. V lost 5 bases, J lost 4 bases, and 15 bases lay in between.